A single sample is the source of the 29 T cell receptor beta chains below, sequenced in a study of T cell responses to AZD1222 COVID-19 vaccine. Produced via immunoSEQ multiplex PCR; TCRdb's table is partial and in-frame only. The sample includes about 130,000 clones, more than 70% seen only once; the top ten take about 4.4%. This sample comprised peripheral blood, obtained 28 days after the second AZD1222 dose. The receptors originated from an adult who received the AZD1222 COVID-19 vaccine.

This chain links TRBV14 with TRBJ2-5; D may be TRBD1 or TRBD2 (5 bases each). V was cut by 2 bases and J by 1 base, with 11 bases left in between. The germline CDR1 and CDR2 sequences are SGHDN and FVKESK. This CDR3 comprises 15 residues. The CDR3 loop is CASSQLRGFQETQYF. DNA for the CDR3: TGTGCCAGCAGCCAATTGAGGGGATTCCAAGAGACCCAGTACTTC.

This clone was seen once. This chain connects TRBV7-9 to TRBJ2-7; TRBD1 agrees at 9 bases. The germline V gene encodes CDR1 SEHNR and CDR2 FQNEAQ (reference sequence). The CDR3 runs 16 residues. V dropped 0 bases and J dropped 5; count of bases not matched to a gene: 8. Here the CDR3 reads CASSLAGGQGPHEQYF. The CDR3 coding sequence is TGTGCCAGCAGCTTAGCGGGGGGACAGGGACCCCACGAGCAGTACTTC.

The chain recombines TRBV3-1 (or the pseudogene TRBV3-2) with TRBJ2-7; 7 positions agree with TRBD1. Germline V lookup: CDR1 LGHDT, CDR2 YNNKEL (reference sequence). This CDR3 is 15 amino acids long. The V and J ends lost 1 base and 2 bases, in that order; junction bases with no gene match: 5. CDR3 residues: CASSQGRTGAYEQYF. CDR3 DNA: TGTGCCAGCAGCCAAGGACGGACAGGCGCCTACGAGCAGTACTTC.

The V call is TRBV3-1 (or the pseudogene TRBV3-2), the J call TRBJ2-2, with 12 bases identical to TRBD2. The junction had 10 bases not matched to a gene; V was cut back by 6 bases and J by 5 bases. Germline V lookup: CDR1 LGHDT, CDR2 YNNKEL (reference sequence). This CDR3 contains 17 residues. The CDR3 reads CASRATSGGRGTGELFF. CDR3 bases: TGTGCCAGCAGGGCGACTAGCGGGGGACGGGGGACCGGGGAGCTGTTTTTT.

V gene TRBV5-1 combines with J gene TRBJ1-2; 10 bases are shared with TRBD1. CDR3 length: 16 amino acids. Per the germline V gene, CDR1 is SGHRS and CDR2 is YFSETQ. The V and J ends lost 4 bases and 8 bases, in that order; junction bases with no gene match: 14. CDR3 protein: CASSGPPGTGAGGYTF. For the CDR3, the DNA is TGCGCCAGCAGCGGGCCTCCCGGGACAGGGGCAGGAGGCTACACCTTC.

The gene calls are TRBV20-1 and TRBJ2-7; D is uncertain. There are 12 residues in the CDR3. Germline CDR1 DFQATT, CDR2 SNEGSKA (reference sequence). The V end was cut by 3 bases, the J end by 2 bases, with 8 bases between. The CDR3 coding sequence is TGCAGTGCTAGTGGTCCGGCCTACGAGCAGTACTTC. Amino acid sequence: CSASGPAYEQYF.

A few counts support this clone. This chain's CDR3 is CASSGSGGGTDTQYF. DNA for the CDR3: TGTGCCAGCTCAGGAAGCGGGGGCGGCACAGATACGCAGTATTTT. The chain recombines TRBV18 with TRBJ2-3, with 8 nucleotides matching TRBD2. The CDR3 is made up of 15 amino acids. The J segment lost 1 base and the V segment lost 5 bases, leaving 5 bases of the junction unmatched. Germline V gene lookup returns CDR1 KGHSH and CDR2 LQKENI.

The chain recombines TRBV5-4 with TRBJ2-7; D perhaps matches TRBD1 (6 bases). Trimming took off 3 bases at V and 4 bases at J, with 17 bases between the two ends. Germline assignment: CDR1 SGHNT and CDR2 YYREEE (reference sequence). This CDR3 comprises 15 residues. DNA for the CDR3: TGTGCCAGCAGCTCCCGAAAACAGGGTTGGTACGAGCAGTACTTC. Translating gives CASSSRKQGWYEQYF.

This clone has just one count. The genes are TRBV2 and TRBJ1-2; tentatively, D is TRBD1 (5 bases). The V and J ends lost 9 bases and 1 base respectively, with 18 bases between them. The CDR3 totals 15 residues. Germline loops: CDR1 SNHLY, CDR2 FYNNEI. For the CDR3, the DNA is TGTGCCAGGGAGAGAGGGGCCCCCTATAACTATGGCTACACCTTC. Amino acid sequence: CARERGAPYNYGYTF.

The chain links TRBV5-1 to TRBJ2-5; no clear D gene. This CDR3 is built from 14 residues. CDR1 is SGHRS, CDR2 YFSETQ, per germline. Trimming removed 0 bases from V and 5 bases from J, with 11 bases in between. CDR3 DNA: TGCGCCAGCAGCTTGGTTAGGAGTGATGAGACCCAGTACTTC. It yields the protein CASSLVRSDETQYF.

The J gene is TRBJ1-1, the V gene TRBV7-9, with 10 bases aligning to TRBD1. Trimming at V came to 5 bases and at J to 5 bases, leaving 11 bases not matched to a gene. Germline V CDR1 and CDR2: SEHNR, FQNEAQ (reference sequence). The CDR3 is 16 residues long. The CDR3 DNA reads TGTGCCAGCAGCGCCCGGTGGGACAGGGGTGAGACTGAAGCTTTCTTT. Encoded protein: CASSARWDRGETEAFF. The variable domain in full, with the rest retrieved from reference TRBV7-9 and TRBJ1-1, is DTGVSQNPRHKITKRGQNVTFRCDPISEHNRLYWYRQTLGQGPEFLTYFQNEAQLEKSRLLSDRFSAERPKGSFSTLEIQRTEQGDSAMYLCASSARWDRGETEAFFGQGTRLTVV.

The CDR3 nucleotides read TGTGCCAGCAGCGTAGAACCAGGGGGCGTATTAGCTAACTATGGCTACACCTTC. It yields the protein CASSVEPGGVLANYGYTF. The chain has TRBV9 and TRBJ1-2; 8 nucleotides match TRBD1. With V trimmed by 0 bases and J by 0 bases, 10 bases remained unmatched. CDR1 is SGDLS, CDR2 YYNGEE, per germline. This CDR3 has 18 amino acids.

The chain links TRBV7-9 to TRBJ2-3; D may be TRBD1 or TRBD2 (6 bases each). This CDR3 is 17 amino acids long. Per germline, CDR1 SEHNR and CDR2 FQNEAQ (reference sequence). V was shortened by 1 base and J by 2 bases, with 16 bases between the two germline ends. Here the CDR3 reads CASSLVVRGANTDTQYF. CDR3 coding DNA: TGTGCCAGCAGCTTAGTGGTTAGGGGGGCCAACACAGATACGCAGTATTTT.

V gene TRBV10-2 combines with J gene TRBJ2-1; D might be TRBD2 (5 bases). Germline CDR1 and CDR2: WSHSY and SAAADI. This CDR3 comprises 13 residues. V was cut by 6 bases and J by 5 bases, with 11 bases left in between. The CDR3 spells CASRLEFDNEQFF. Here the CDR3 DNA reads TGCGCCAGCAGACTAGAATTCGACAATGAGCAGTTCTTC.

This chain uses TRBV11-3 with TRBJ2-3, with a possible D match to TRBD2 (6 bases). The V gene lost 5 bases and the J gene lost 7 bases, with 19 bases spanning the gap. The CDR3 is 15 residues long. Germline loops: CDR1 SGHNT, CDR2 YENEEA. CDR3 region: CASSPGGDRDYTQYF. The DNA of the CDR3 is TGTGCCAGCAGCCCCGGCGGGGACCGAGATTATACGCAGTATTTT.

The chain recombines TRBV7-2 with TRBJ1-2; tentative D call: TRBD1 (5 bases). This CDR3 comprises 15 residues. Trimming pared 5 bases from V and 0 bases from J, leaving 13 bases between. CDR1 and CDR2 (germline): SGHTA, FQGNSA. CDR3 loop: CASSPPGATNYGYTF. CDR3 DNA sequence: TGTGCCAGCAGCCCCCCTGGGGCCACTAACTATGGCTACACCTTC.

The V call is TRBV19, the J call TRBJ1-3, with D hard to call. The CDR3 sequence is 14 residues long. Germline values: CDR1 LNHDA, CDR2 SQIVND (reference sequence). The V end was cut by 6 bases, the J end by 0 bases, with 9 bases between. The CDR3 nucleotides are TGTGCCAGTAGCTCCGTTGACTCTGGAAACACCATATATTTT. The encoded protein is CASSSVDSGNTIYF.

This sequence joins TRBV9 and TRBJ2-7; D unclear. The germline gives CDR1 SGDLS, CDR2 YYNGEE. The CDR3 has 14 residues. V lost 0 bases and J lost 1, with 8 bases in between. The CDR3, as DNA: TGTGCCAGCAGCGTAGGATTCTATTCCTACGAGCAGTACTTC. This sequence encodes CASSVGFYSYEQYF.

The J gene is TRBJ2-3, the V gene TRBV2; tentatively, D is TRBD2 (5 bases). From germline, CDR1 is SNHLY and CDR2 FYNNEI. The CDR3 runs 12 residues. The germline V and J ends were trimmed by 3 bases and 8 bases, with 9 bases remaining between them. CDR3 residues: CASSDLAGTQYF. CDR3 nucleotides: TGTGCCAGCAGTGATCTGGCGGGTACGCAGTATTTT.

The chain combines TRBV19 with TRBJ1-4; D remains unclear. CDR3 length equals 13 residues. Germline V lookup: CDR1 LNHDA, CDR2 SQIVND (reference sequence). The V and J ends lost 3 bases and 7 bases respectively, with 9 bases between them. The CDR3 sequence: CASSIEGGEKLFF. The CDR3 DNA reads as TGTGCCAGTAGTATTGAAGGCGGTGAAAAACTGTTTTTT.

This clone was detected only once. This chain uses TRBV7-9 with TRBJ1-6; D is perhaps TRBD1 (6 bases). Trimming pared 5 bases from V and 7 bases from J, leaving 18 bases between. The CDR3 has 16 residues. Germline V lookup: CDR1 SEHNR, CDR2 FQNEAQ (reference sequence). This chain's CDR3 is CASSPLNYRANSPLHF. In DNA form, the CDR3 reads TGTGCCAGCAGCCCGTTAAATTACAGGGCAAATTCACCCCTCCACTTT.

V usage is TRBV5-1 and J usage is TRBJ2-1; TRBD1 is a possible D gene (5 bases). The CDR3 sequence is 16 residues long. V was clipped by 4 bases and J by 2 bases, with 16 bases between them. Germline V gene lookup returns CDR1 SGHRS and CDR2 YFSETQ. CDR3 loop: CASSQTSGRPYNEQFF. CDR3 DNA: TGCGCCAGCAGCCAAACCTCAGGGCGCCCCTACAATGAGCAGTTCTTC.

This chain connects TRBV20-1 to TRBJ1-2, with D unresolved. Trimming stripped 3 bases from V and 3 bases from J, with 11 bases between. The CDR3 is made up of 13 amino acids. Germline assignment: CDR1 DFQATT and CDR2 SNEGSKA (reference sequence). CDR3 in amino acids: CSASGKLHYGYTF. DNA of the CDR3: TGCAGTGCTAGTGGAAAACTACACTATGGCTACACCTTC.

In its sample, this clone was seen once. The chain joins TRBV28 to TRBJ1-1; 7 nucleotides line up with TRBD1. Germline V lookup: CDR1 MDHEN, CDR2 SYDVKM. The CDR3 loop spans 13 amino acids. J gave up 7 bases and V 6 bases, and 8 bases lay outside the gene matches. CDR3 coding DNA: TGTGCCAGCAGGGCAGGGGGTGACAGTGAAGCTTTCTTT. Its translation: CASRAGGDSEAFF.

The rearrangement joins TRBV28 to TRBJ1-2; 7 nucleotides align to TRBD1. The CDR3 is 13 amino acids. Per germline, CDR1 MDHEN and CDR2 SYDVKM. Trimming cost V 2 bases and J 8 bases; bases outside gene matches: 5. CDR3 in amino acids: CASSLEGARGYTF. CDR3 nucleotide sequence: TGTGCCAGCAGTTTAGAGGGGGCGAGGGGCTACACCTTC.

This clone appeared a few times. The genes are TRBV18 and TRBJ2-7; D unresolved. Looked up from germline, CDR1 is KGHSH and CDR2 is LQKENI. This CDR3 has 13 residues. Deletions cut 6 bases from V and 0 bases from J, with 9 bases between. The CDR3 sequence is CASSLSRSYEQYF. The CDR3 DNA reads TGTGCCAGCTCCCTCAGTCGCTCCTACGAGCAGTACTTC.

This chain connects TRBV10-3 to TRBJ1-2; no firm D call. This CDR3 is 14 amino acids long. Germline CDR1 is ENHRY and CDR2 is SYGVKD. V was trimmed by 0 bases and J by 8 bases, leaving 13 bases between them. The CDR3: CAISESYGGGGYTF. The CDR3 DNA reads TGTGCCATCAGTGAGTCTTACGGCGGAGGAGGCTACACCTTC.

The genes are TRBV14 and TRBJ2-7, with TRBD1 as a possible D gene (5 bases). Trimming took off 1 base at V and 5 bases at J, with 9 bases between the two ends. This CDR3 contains 13 residues. CDR1 and CDR2 from the germline V gene are SGHDN and FVKESK. The CDR3, as DNA: TGTGCCAGCAGCCAAGGGGTCAGGGACGAGCAGTACTTC. Translated, it gives CASSQGVRDEQYF. Using reference TRBV14 and TRBJ2-7 for the parts outside the CDR3, the full variable domain is EAGVTQFPSHSVIEKGQTVTLRCDPISGHDNLYWYRRVMGKEIKFLLHFVKESKQDESGMPNNRFLAERTGGTYSTLKVQPAELEDSGVYFCASSQGVRDEQYFGPGTRLTVT.

The chain uses TRBV28 and TRBJ1-2; D might be TRBD1 (5 bases). V was trimmed by 5 bases and J by 2 bases, leaving 12 bases between them. Germline CDR1 MDHEN, CDR2 SYDVKM. The CDR3 extends over 14 amino acids. CDR3 amino acids: CASSPYWGNYGYTF. DNA of the CDR3: TGTGCCAGCAGTCCCTACTGGGGGAACTATGGCTACACCTTC.